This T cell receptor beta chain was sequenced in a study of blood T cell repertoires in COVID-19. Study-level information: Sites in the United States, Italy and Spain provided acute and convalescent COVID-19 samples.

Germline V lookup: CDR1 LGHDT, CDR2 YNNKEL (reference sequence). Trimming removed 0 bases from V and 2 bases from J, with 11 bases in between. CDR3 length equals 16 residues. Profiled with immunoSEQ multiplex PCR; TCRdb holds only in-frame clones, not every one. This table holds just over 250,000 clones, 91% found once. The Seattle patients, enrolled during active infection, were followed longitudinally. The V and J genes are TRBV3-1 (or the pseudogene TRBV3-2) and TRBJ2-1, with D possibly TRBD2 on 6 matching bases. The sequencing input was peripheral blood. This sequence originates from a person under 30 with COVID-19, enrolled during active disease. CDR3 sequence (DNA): TGTGCCAGCAGCCAAGACGCGGGATCGACCTACAATGAGCAGTTCTTC. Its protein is CASSQDAGSTYNEQFF.